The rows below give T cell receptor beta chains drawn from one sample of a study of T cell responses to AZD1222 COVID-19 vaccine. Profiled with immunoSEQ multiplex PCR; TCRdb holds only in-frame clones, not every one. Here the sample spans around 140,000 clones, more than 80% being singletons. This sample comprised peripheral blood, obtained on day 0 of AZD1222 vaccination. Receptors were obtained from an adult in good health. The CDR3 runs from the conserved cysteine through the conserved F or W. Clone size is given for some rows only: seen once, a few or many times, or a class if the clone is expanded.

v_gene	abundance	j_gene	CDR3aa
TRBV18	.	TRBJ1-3	CASSPRPQGESGNTIYF
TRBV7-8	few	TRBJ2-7	CASTKSGYSDEQYF
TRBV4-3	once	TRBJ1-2	CASSQGLDSSGYTF
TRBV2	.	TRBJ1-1	CASRGDRVNTEAFF
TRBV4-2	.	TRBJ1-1	CASSPTHGLNTEAFF
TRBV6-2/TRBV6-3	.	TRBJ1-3	CASSYLGNTIYF
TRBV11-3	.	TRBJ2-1	CASSSGTGSSYNEQFF
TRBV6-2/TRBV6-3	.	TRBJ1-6	CASSYSNSLPALHF
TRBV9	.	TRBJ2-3	CASSVDASGRTDTQYF
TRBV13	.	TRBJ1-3	CASSPGSGNTIYF
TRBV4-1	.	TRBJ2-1	CASSRWTGGPKFF
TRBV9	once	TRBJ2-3	CASSVSGYTDTQYF
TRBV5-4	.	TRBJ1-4	CASSSGYAQEKLFF
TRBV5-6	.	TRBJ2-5	CASSLAETQYF
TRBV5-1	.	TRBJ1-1	CASRFWGGTEAFF
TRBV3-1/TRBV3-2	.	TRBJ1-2	CASSQEEGDYGYTF
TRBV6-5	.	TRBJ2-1	CASSYQGTGYNEQFF
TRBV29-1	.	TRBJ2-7	CSVHGTAALEQYF
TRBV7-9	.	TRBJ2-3	CANNGGGTDTQYF
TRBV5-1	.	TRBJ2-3	CASSLFPGTKPADTQYF
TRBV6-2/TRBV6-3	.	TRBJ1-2	CASSSGGSSWVYTF
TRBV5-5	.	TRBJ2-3	CASRSVADTQYF
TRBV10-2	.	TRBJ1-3	CASGAVSGNTIYF
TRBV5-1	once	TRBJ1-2	CASSLPGTGDYGYTF
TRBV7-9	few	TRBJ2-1	CASSPPGSRANEQFF
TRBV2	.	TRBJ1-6	CASSVGGQNSPLHF
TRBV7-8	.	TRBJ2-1	CASTSEGVSYNEQFF
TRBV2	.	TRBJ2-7	CASRAEIRSLVLYF
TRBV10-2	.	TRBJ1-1	CASSPTGNTEAFF
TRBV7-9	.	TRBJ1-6	CASSLAGAGNSPLHF
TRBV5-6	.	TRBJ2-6	CASSYGTGSGANVLTF
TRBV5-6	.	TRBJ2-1	CASTPNPGPRAEQFF
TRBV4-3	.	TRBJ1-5	CASSQEGGGNQPQHF
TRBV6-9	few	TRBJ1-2	CASSGQGAFGYTF
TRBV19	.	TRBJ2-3	CASSIGRLGTSGGTDTQYF
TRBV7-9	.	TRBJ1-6	CASRIGGLGDSPLHF
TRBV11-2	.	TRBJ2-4	CASSAWGKNIQYF
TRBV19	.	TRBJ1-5	CASTVGTGILQPQHF
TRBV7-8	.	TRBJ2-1	CASSPGLAGGLSYNEQFF
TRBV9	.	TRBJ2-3	CASSSGEGTQYF
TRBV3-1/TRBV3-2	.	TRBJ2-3	CASSQKSPSDTQYF
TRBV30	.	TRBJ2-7	CAWSVAQGAYEQYF
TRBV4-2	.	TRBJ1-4	CASSQGPHQGAGEKLFF
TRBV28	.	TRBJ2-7	CASSLGTGAYEQYF
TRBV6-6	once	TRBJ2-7	CASSYHPGGPPYEQYF